These 10 T cell receptor beta chains were sequenced from one sample in a study of blood T cell repertoires in COVID-19 (TCRdb year 2020). Receptor amplification or capture employed the immunoSEQ multiplex PCR assay. In its TCRdb copy, this immuneACCESS table keeps in-frame sequences only and misses some clones. Where compared with another copy, unresolved V genes explain less than half of these, and the others have no known cause. This sample gives 150,000 or so clones in total; 75% to 90% of them show up just once. In total, the top ten clones hold less than 5% of the sample. The sequencing input was PBMCs or T cells enriched from blood (not recorded which). All receptors derive from a woman between 40 and 55 years old who had been exposed to COVID-19.

The table lists this clone with a count of one. This sequence joins TRBV7-9 and TRBJ2-7; D remains unclear. The V gene's germline CDR1 is SEHNR and CDR2 FQNEAQ (reference sequence). V was cut by 0 bases and J by 5 bases, with 14 bases left in between. This CDR3 is 15 amino acids long. CDR3 in DNA: TGTGCCAGCAGCTTAGCGCCGGTTGGTTCTCACGAGCAGTACTTC. Residues: CASSLAPVGSHEQYF.

This chain links TRBV2 with TRBJ1-6; a possible D gene is TRBD1 (5 bases). The CDR3 consists of 14 residues. V was pared by 3 bases and J by 7 bases, with 10 bases between. Germline lookup yields CDR1 SNHLY and CDR2 FYNNEI. The CDR3 reads CASSDTSGNSPLHF. The CDR3 DNA sequence: TGTGCCAGCAGTGATACCTCAGGGAATTCACCCCTCCACTTT.

This clone was picked up a small number of times. This chain uses TRBV4-1 with TRBJ2-6; D unresolved. Germline V gene data show CDR1 as MGHRA and CDR2 as YSYEKL. V was trimmed by 0 bases and J by 1 base, leaving 7 bases between them. The CDR3 has 16 amino acids. The CDR3 DNA sequence: TGCGCCAGCAGCCAAGAACCCCAGTCTGGGGCCAACGTCCTGACTTTC. This sequence encodes CASSQEPQSGANVLTF.

The chain carries TRBV6-5 and TRBJ2-3; TRBD1 matches 8 bases. Trimming at V came to 6 bases and at J to 9 bases, leaving 11 bases not matched to a gene. In germline, CDR1 is MNHEY, CDR2 SVGAGI. The CDR3 extends over 14 amino acids. The CDR3 loop reads CASSPGTGLETQYF. In DNA, the CDR3 is TGTGCCAGCAGCCCCGGGACAGGTTTGGAAACGCAGTATTTT.

The V call is TRBV4-1, the J call TRBJ2-5; tentative D call: TRBD2 (5 bases). CDR1 is MGHRA and CDR2 is YSYEKL in the germline V gene. With 0 bases removed from V and 7 bases from J, the gap between germline ends came to 15 bases. The CDR3 contains 15 residues. The CDR3 protein is CASSQEGAGRRTQYF. CDR3 coding DNA: TGCGCCAGCAGCCAAGAGGGCGCGGGCCGGAGGACCCAGTACTTC.

The gene calls are TRBV9 and TRBJ2-7; the D is unclear. Trimming removed 3 bases at V and 8 bases at J, with 9 bases between. CDR1 and CDR2 (germline): SGDLS, YYNGEE. The CDR3 is 11 residues long. CDR3 nucleotide sequence: TGTGCCAGCAGCGAGCCCCGAAAGCAGTACTTC. This translates into CASSEPRKQYF.

CDR3 DNA: TGCGCCAGCAGCCAAGGGGGGGGCACCGGAAATGAGCAGTTCTTC. Translating gives CASSQGGGTGNEQFF. The rearrangement links TRBV4-1 to TRBJ2-1, with D tentatively TRBD2 (7 bases). From germline, CDR1 is MGHRA and CDR2 YSYEKL. The CDR3 consists of 15 residues. The V end lost 1 base, the J end lost 7 bases, and 14 bases lay between the germline ends.

This sequence joins TRBV5-4 and TRBJ2-7, with 9 bases that match TRBD1. Trimming removed 0 bases from V and 5 bases from J; junction bases left unmatched: 6. CDR3 length: 15 residues. Germline V gene sequence: CDR1 SGHNT, CDR2 YYREEE (reference sequence). This chain's CDR3 is CASSLAGTGINEQYF. In nucleotides, the CDR3 is TGTGCCAGCAGCTTGGCCGGGACAGGGATAAACGAGCAGTACTTC.

The chain uses TRBV6-2 or TRBV6-3 and TRBJ1-2, with D hard to call. Germline loops: CDR1 MNHEY, CDR2 SVGEGT. The CDR3 loop spans 13 amino acids. V was pared by 6 bases and J by 8 bases, with 16 bases between. CDR3 bases: TGTGCCAGCAGCGACTGGGAGGTCGGAGGCTACACCTTC. Its translation is CASSDWEVGGYTF.

This rearrangement joins TRBV5-4 to TRBJ2-1, with 8 bases fitting TRBD2. Germline V gene sequence: CDR1 SGHNT, CDR2 YYREEE (reference sequence). J was trimmed by 6 bases and V by 3 bases; bases with no gene match: 14. This CDR3 is 17 amino acids long. CDR3 nucleotide sequence: TGTGCCAGCAGCTCGGGGATGGGCGGGAGGACTCGCAATGAGCAGTTCTTC. Residues: CASSSGMGGRTRNEQFF.